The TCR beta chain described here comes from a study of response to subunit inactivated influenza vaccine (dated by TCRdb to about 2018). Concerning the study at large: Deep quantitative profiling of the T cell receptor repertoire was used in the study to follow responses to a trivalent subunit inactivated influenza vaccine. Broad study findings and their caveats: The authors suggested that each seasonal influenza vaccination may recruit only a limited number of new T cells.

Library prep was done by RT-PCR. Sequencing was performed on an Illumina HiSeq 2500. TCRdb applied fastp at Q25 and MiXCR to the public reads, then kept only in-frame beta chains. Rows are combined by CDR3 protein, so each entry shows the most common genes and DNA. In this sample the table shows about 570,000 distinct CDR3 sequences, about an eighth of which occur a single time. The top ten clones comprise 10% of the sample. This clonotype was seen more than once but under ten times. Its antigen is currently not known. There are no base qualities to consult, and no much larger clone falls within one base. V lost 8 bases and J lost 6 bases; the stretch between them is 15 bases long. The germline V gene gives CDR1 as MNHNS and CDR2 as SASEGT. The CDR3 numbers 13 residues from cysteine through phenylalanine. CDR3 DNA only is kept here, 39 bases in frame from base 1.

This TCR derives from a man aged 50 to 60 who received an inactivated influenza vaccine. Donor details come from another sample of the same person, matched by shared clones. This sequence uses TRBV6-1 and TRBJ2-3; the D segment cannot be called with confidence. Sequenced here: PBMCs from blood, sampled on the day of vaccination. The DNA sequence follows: TGTGCCAGCTTGGAAATACCCGGGGATACGCAGTATTTT. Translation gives CASLEIPGDTQYF.